These 23 T cell receptor beta chains came from one sample sequenced in a study of blood T cells in healthy people across ages (dated by TCRdb to between 2014 and 2016). Library preparation was by 5' RACE. Sequencing relied on an Illumina HiSeq 2500. A second PCR of roughly 7 to 11 cycles was run with a J-beta primer mix and a sample-barcoded 5' primer. TCRdb redid the processing of the public reads, applying fastp at Q25 and MiXCR, and retained in-frame beta chains. CDR3 protein duplicates are merged, each entry listing the most common genes and DNA. For this sample the table gives some 790,000 distinct CDR3 sequences, of which about 30% were detected only once. Roughly 17% of the sample is in the top ten clones. The sequencing input was blood. These TCRs come from a woman of 80 years or more in good health.

The gene calls are TRBV10-3 and TRBJ2-3; D possibly matches TRBD1 or TRBD2 (5 bases each). Germline V gives CDR1 ENHRY, CDR2 SYGVKD. CDR3 size: 16 residues. V lost 1 base and J 0 bases, leaving 11 bases between the germline ends. CDR3 region: CAISELGPQSTDTQYF. CDR3 nucleotide sequence: TGTGCCATCAGTGAGTTGGGACCCCAAAGCACAGATACGCAGTATTTT.

The sample holds many counts of this clonotype. The genes are TRBV12-3 or TRBV12-4 and TRBJ2-1; D may be TRBD1 or TRBD2 (5 bases each). The V end lost 6 bases, the J end lost 3 bases, and 9 bases lay between the germline ends. This CDR3 region has 13 residues. This chain's CDR3 is CASRPGRYNEQFF. CDR3 nucleotides: TGTGCCAGCAGGCCGGGACGCTACAATGAGCAGTTCTTC.

This clonotype was found many times. V is TRBV2 and J is TRBJ1-2, with D perhaps TRBD1 (5 bases). Germline V gene lookup returns CDR1 SNHLY and CDR2 FYNNEI. V shed 2 bases and J shed 3 bases, with 16 bases lying between them. The CDR3 covers 16 residues. CDR3 bases: TGTGCCAGCAGTGAACTGGGGCAGGCTGGAGACTATGGCTACACCTTC. The encoded protein is CASSELGQAGDYGYTF.

This clonotype was seen ten or more times. This rearrangement joins TRBV29-1 to TRBJ2-1; D is perhaps TRBD1 (6 bases). V gave up 4 bases and J gave up 4 bases, with 17 bases separating them. The germline V gene encodes CDR1 SQVTM and CDR2 ANQGSEA. The CDR3 sequence is 15 residues long. The CDR3, as DNA: TGCAGCGTTGGCCGACAGGCAGGGGCATACAATGAGCAGTTCTTC. Its translation: CSVGRQAGAYNEQFF.

Concerning this clonotype: Mismatch with germline at one junction end may stem from a read error. For the CDR3, the DNA is TGTGCCACCAGTAAACCTCGGGGACCCCCCCGCAATCAGCCCCAGCATTTT. This sequence encodes CATSKPRGPPRNQPQHF. The rearrangement links TRBV28 to TRBJ1-5, with a weak D call TRBD1 (5 bases). Germline V lookup: CDR1 MDHEN, CDR2 SYDVKM. CDR3 length: 17 residues.

This clonotype has just one count. The gene calls are TRBV7-2 and TRBJ1-1; tentative D call: TRBD1 (5 bases). The CDR3 runs to 12 residues. Germline assignment: CDR1 SGHTA and CDR2 FQGNSA. The V end was cut by 1 base, the J end by 11 bases, with 11 bases between. The chain's CDR3 is CASSLVGRGAFF. The CDR3 DNA sequence: TGTGCCAGCAGCTTAGTGGGGCGTGGGGCTTTCTTT. Complete variable domain (other parts from reference TRBV7-2 and TRBJ1-1): GAGVSQSPSNKVTEKGKDVELRCDPISGHTALYWYRQSLGQGLEFLIYFQGNSAPDKSGLPSDRFSAERTGGSVSTLTIQRTQQEDSAVYLCASSLVGRGAFFGQGTRLTVV.

The V call is TRBV24-1, the J call TRBJ1-5; TRBD1 matches 7 bases. The V and J ends lost 5 bases and 6 bases, in that order; junction bases with no gene match: 3. The germline gives CDR1 KGHDR, CDR2 SFDVKD. The length of the CDR3 is 13 residues. CDR3 nucleotides: TGTGCCACCAGTGGACAGGGCCGTCAGCCCCAGCATTTT. Translation: CATSGQGRQPQHF.

This clonotype was seen many times. This CDR3 reads CASSQHHEQYF. The CDR3 bases are TGTGCCAGCAGCCAACACCACGAGCAGTACTTC. This sequence joins TRBV7-2 and TRBJ2-7; D ambiguous. V was shortened by 5 bases and J by 5 bases, with 7 bases between the two germline ends. Germline CDR1 and CDR2: SGHTA and FQGNSA. CDR3 length: 11 amino acids.

This clonotype was detected a few times. The chain uses TRBV4-3 and TRBJ1-2, with 10 nucleotides matching TRBD1. From germline, CDR1 is LGHNA and CDR2 YSLEER. This CDR3 contains 20 residues. V shed 2 bases and J 5 bases; nucleotides not matched to a gene: 20. CDR3 amino acids: CASSQQTPGQGLVAGYGYTF. The CDR3 bases are TGCGCCAGCAGCCAACAAACCCCGGGACAGGGGCTCGTTGCCGGGTATGGCTACACCTTC.

CDR3 amino acids: CSARPGLATDTQYF. The CDR3 DNA reads as TGCAGTGCTAGACCGGGACTTGCGACAGATACGCAGTATTTT. V gene TRBV20-1 combines with J gene TRBJ2-3, with a possible D match to TRBD2 (6 bases). CDR3 length: 14 amino acids. V was trimmed by 2 bases and J by 3 bases, leaving 12 bases between them. Germline V gene sequence: CDR1 DFQATT, CDR2 SNEGSKA (reference sequence).

This clonotype was observed at least ten times. The chain has TRBV11-2 and TRBJ2-1; D unresolved. The CDR3 totals 12 residues. Trimming took 6 bases from V and 7 from J, leaving 10 bases between them. CDR1 SGHAT and CDR2 FQNNGV come from the germline V gene. In DNA form, the CDR3 reads TGTGCCAGCAGTCGAGACGGGAATGAGCAGTTCTTC. It encodes CASSRDGNEQFF.

The chain combines TRBV7-8 with TRBJ2-7; 11 bases fit TRBD1. Unmatched junction bases numbered 8, after V lost 4 bases and J lost 0 bases. The germline CDR1 and CDR2 sequences are SGHVS and FQNEAQ. The CDR3 is 17 residues long. Here the CDR3 reads CASSSASGTGGSYEQYF. The CDR3 nucleotides are TGTGCCAGCAGCTCCGCCTCCGGGACAGGGGGCTCCTACGAGCAGTACTTC.

This clonotype was seen only a few times. The chain is built from TRBV12-3 or TRBV12-4 and TRBJ1-2, with D possibly being TRBD1 (5 bases). This CDR3 spans 12 amino acids. V lost 6 bases and J 5 bases, leaving 10 bases between the germline ends. The CDR3 reads CASSKQVYGYTF. CDR3 in DNA: TGTGCCAGCAGCAAACAGGTTTATGGCTACACCTTC.

In regard to this clonotype: A much bigger clone sits one base away, suggesting this may be a read error. V gene TRBV20-1 combines with J gene TRBJ1-2, with D uncertain. In germline, CDR1 is DFQATT, CDR2 SNEGSKA (reference sequence). The CDR3 contains 11 residues. Trimming took 5 bases from V and 5 from J, leaving 9 bases between them. CDR3 in amino acids: CSAAMGYGYTF. CDR3 nucleotides: TGCAGTGCTGCGATGGGGTATGGCTACACCTTC.

In regard to this clonotype: A much bigger clone sits one base away, suggesting this may be a read error. This chain connects TRBV20-1 to TRBJ2-3; D unresolved. The CDR3 contains 14 residues. Germline CDR1 DFQATT, CDR2 SNEGSKA (reference sequence). V gave up 1 base and J gave up 10 bases, with 18 bases separating them. CDR3 loop: CSARGGKGSGAQYF. CDR3 bases: TGCAGTGCTAGAGGCGGTAAGGGATCGGGCGCGCAGTATTTT.

The V gene is TRBV7-2, the J gene TRBJ2-7; D is perhaps TRBD1 or TRBD2 (6 bases each). V lost 7 bases to trimming and J lost 2 bases, with 15 bases between them. This CDR3 is built from 14 residues. The V gene's germline CDR1 is SGHTA and CDR2 FQGNSA. The CDR3 loop is CASKERGVTYEQYF. The DNA of the CDR3 is TGTGCCAGCAAGGAGAGGGGGGTAACCTACGAGCAGTACTTC.

The J gene is TRBJ1-3, the V gene TRBV27, with TRBD1 matching 7 bases. Germline loops: CDR1 MNHEY, CDR2 SMNVEV (reference sequence). V lost 5 bases to trimming and J lost 2 bases; unmatched junction nucleotides: 6. The CDR3 runs 15 residues. DNA of the CDR3: TGTGCCAGCAGTCTAGACAGGGCCCCTGGAAACACCATATATTTT. The encoded protein is CASSLDRAPGNTIYF.

This clonotype came up many times. This chain uses TRBV6-6 with TRBJ2-7; 13 nucleotides match TRBD2. J gave up 3 bases and V 2 bases, and 1 base lay outside the gene matches. The CDR3 covers 15 residues. Germline assignment: CDR1 MNHNY and CDR2 SVGAGI (reference sequence). CDR3 sequence reads: CASSYGLAGDYEQYF. The DNA for the CDR3 is TGTGCCAGCAGTTACGGACTAGCGGGGGACTACGAGCAGTACTTC.

The sample holds many counts of this clonotype. This sequence joins TRBV7-9 and TRBJ1-2, with TRBD1 matching over 7 bases. V was clipped by 5 bases and J by 3 bases; unmatched bases: 6. The germline CDR1 and CDR2 sequences are SEHNR and FQNEAQ (reference sequence). The CDR3 is 14 residues long. CDR3 coding DNA: TGTGCCAGCAGCGCCGGACAGGTTTACTATGGCTACACCTTC. Translating it yields CASSAGQVYYGYTF.

Turning to this clonotype: Being one base from a much bigger clone, this may be a read error. The rearrangement uses TRBV4-3 and TRBJ1-2, with D uncertain. CDR1 and CDR2 (germline): LGHNA, YSLEER. The CDR3 contains 14 residues. The CDR3, as DNA: TGCGCCGGCAGCCAAGATCGTTTTAACTATGGCTACACCTTC. Protein: CAGSQDRFNYGYTF.

This clonotype was seen repeatedly, ten times or more. CDR3 in amino acids: CASSLDGGRNSPLHF. The DNA of the CDR3 is TGCGCCAGCAGCCTGGACGGGGGCCGCAATTCACCCCTCCACTTT. This chain links TRBV5-1 with TRBJ1-6; D perhaps matches TRBD1 (6 bases). V was clipped by 4 bases and J by 7 bases, with 15 bases between them. The length of the CDR3 is 15 residues. CDR1 is SGHRS and CDR2 is YFSETQ in the germline V gene.

On this clonotype itself: A much larger clone differs by one base, so this may be a read error. The rearrangement links TRBV4-3 to TRBJ1-2; 7 bases match TRBD1. The CDR3 length is 15 residues. Germline values: CDR1 LGHNA, CDR2 YSLEER. CDR3 in amino acids: CASNQSSTGNYGYTF. The CDR3, as DNA: TGCGCCAGCAACCAATCCTCGACAGGGAACTATGGCTACACCTTC.

The J gene is TRBJ2-4, the V gene TRBV20-1, with TRBD2 matching 14 bases. The J call is uncertain, as TRBJ2-5 better fits the DNA end. Germline V gene sequence: CDR1 DFQATT, CDR2 SNEGSKA (reference sequence). The CDR3 contains 15 residues. CDR3 amino acids: CSARGGLAGEETQYF. The CDR3 DNA sequence: TGCAGTGCTAGAGGGGGACTAGCGGGGGAGGAGACCCAGTACTTC.